This TCR beta chain was recovered during a study of blood T cell repertoires in COVID-19. The overall study: Both acute and convalescent COVID-19 samples were obtained from the United States, Italy and Spain. In each case, the material was cDNA or gDNA derived from T cells, B-cell-depleted T cells, or PBMCs.

Germline-derived CDR1 and CDR2 are SGHDT and YYEEEE. There are 16 residues in the CDR3. The V and J ends lost 2 bases and 0 bases respectively, with 14 bases between them. As handled by the study authors: Amplified reference gene primers provided the basis for estimating nucleated cell counts. Assay used: immunoSEQ multiplex PCR; TCRdb lists only in-frame clones, some missing. V and J calls and clone size follow that table, whereas D and trimming were derived from the DNA. The sample holds approximately 210,000 clones; about 88% are singletons and the top ten take 0.55% to 0.75%. This receptor was obtained from a man in his forties or fifties with acute or convalescent COVID-19. This chain joins TRBV5-6 and TRBJ1-1, with D perhaps TRBD1 (5 bases). Material for sequencing was peripheral blood. The CDR3 sequence is CASSFSPGFMNTEAFF. The CDR3 DNA sequence: TGTGCCAGCAGCTTTTCCCCAGGGTTTATGAACACTGAAGCTTTCTTT. The full variable domain, its missing parts supplied by reference TRBV5-6 and TRBJ1-1, is DAGVTQSPTHLIKTRGQQVTLRCSPKSGHDTVSWYQQALGQGPQFIFQYYEEEERQRGNFPDRFSGHQFPNYSSELNVNALLLGDSALYLCASSFSPGFMNTEAFFGQGTRLTVV.